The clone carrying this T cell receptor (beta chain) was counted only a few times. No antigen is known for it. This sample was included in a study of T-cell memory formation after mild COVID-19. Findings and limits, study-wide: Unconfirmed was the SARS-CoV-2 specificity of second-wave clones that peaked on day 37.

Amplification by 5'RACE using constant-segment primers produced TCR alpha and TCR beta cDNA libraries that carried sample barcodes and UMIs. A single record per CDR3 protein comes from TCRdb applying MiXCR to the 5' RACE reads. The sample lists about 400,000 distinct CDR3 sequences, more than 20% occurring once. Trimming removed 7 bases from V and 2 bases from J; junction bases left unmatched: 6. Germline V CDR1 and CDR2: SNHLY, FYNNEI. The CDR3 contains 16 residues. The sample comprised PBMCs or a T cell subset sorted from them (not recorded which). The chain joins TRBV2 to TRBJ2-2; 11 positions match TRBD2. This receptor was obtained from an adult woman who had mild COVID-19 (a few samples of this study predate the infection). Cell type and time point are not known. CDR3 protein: CASTVSGRANTGELFF. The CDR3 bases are TGTGCCAGCACTGTTAGCGGGAGGGCCAACACCGGGGAGCTGTTTTTT.